This T cell receptor (beta chain) was sequenced for a study of blood T cell repertoires in COVID-19. Whole-study context: The United States, Italy and Spain were the sources of the acute and convalescent COVID-19 samples.

This CDR3 comprises 16 residues. Germline V gene sequence: CDR1 SGHNT, CDR2 YENEEA. With 0 bases removed from V and 7 bases from J, the gap between germline ends came to 16 bases. Assay: immunoSEQ multiplex PCR; the TCRdb copy retains only in-frame clones and omits some. Of 250,000 to 300,000 clones detected, 81% appear once; the ten largest clones hold roughly 2.9%. Sequencing was carried out using peripheral blood. The genes are TRBV11-3 and TRBJ1-5; no clear D gene. This clonotype was obtained from a woman in her sixties with active or convalescent COVID-19. This CDR3 is CASSLDWTLVRQPQHF. CDR3 nucleotides: TGTGCCAGCAGCTTAGATTGGACTTTAGTTAGGCAGCCCCAGCATTTT.